This T cell receptor (beta chain) was identified during a study of CD4+ T cells in melanoma. Study results and limitations: A reported correlation linked neoantigen-specific CD4+ T cells to CD8+, macrophage and B cell function. Neoantigen-specific CD4+ T cells in melanoma reportedly had diverse differentiation states.

Sequencing used immunoSEQ multiplex PCR; TCRdb keeps in-frame clones, though not all of them. The repertoire has almost 15,000 clones, about 66% of them found once; the top ten carry about 14%. This CDR3 has 12 residues. CDR1 and CDR2 from the germline V gene are SGHAT and FQNNGV. The V and J ends lost 0 bases and 10 bases respectively, with 9 bases between them. This clone is a singleton in its sample. The antigen is not known. The sequence came from a human donor with melanoma. The V call is TRBV11-2, the J call TRBJ1-1, with D possibly being TRBD1 (6 bases). Sequencing was carried out using cells from a culture (not recorded whether cultured in vitro). DNA of the CDR3: TGTGCCAGCAGCTTAGAGGGGGGCGTAGCTTTCTTT. This gives the protein CASSLEGGVAFF.